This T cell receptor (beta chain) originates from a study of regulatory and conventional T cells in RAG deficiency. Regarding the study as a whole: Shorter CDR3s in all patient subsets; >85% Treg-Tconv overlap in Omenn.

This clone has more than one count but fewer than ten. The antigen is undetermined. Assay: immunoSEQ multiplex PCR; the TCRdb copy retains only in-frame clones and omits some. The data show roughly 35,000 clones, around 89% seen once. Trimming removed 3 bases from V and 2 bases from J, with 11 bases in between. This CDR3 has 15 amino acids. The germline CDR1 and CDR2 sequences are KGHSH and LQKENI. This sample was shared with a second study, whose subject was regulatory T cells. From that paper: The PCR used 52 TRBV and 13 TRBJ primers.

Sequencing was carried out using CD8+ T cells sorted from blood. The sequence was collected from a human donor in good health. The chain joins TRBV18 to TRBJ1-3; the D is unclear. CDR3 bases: TGTGCCAGCTCACCGGTGGGGAGAGCTGGAAACACCATATATTTT. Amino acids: CASSPVGRAGNTIYF.